This T cell receptor beta chain was observed in a study of CXCR3-negative and CXCR3-positive naive CD8 T cells. Study-wide findings and caveats: TCR interaction strength was inferred from TRB CDR3 physicochemistry, as CD5 matched across naive subsets. CXCR3-positive naive cells had more hydrophobic TRB CDR3s than CXCR3-negative naive cells. Naive subsets were similarly diverse, while memory CD8+ repertoires were much less diverse. Naive cells, whether CXCR3-negative or CXCR3-positive, had similar TRBV-TRBJ usage, while memory cells differed.

This CDR3 region has 14 residues. Germline CDR1 and CDR2: ENHRY and SYGVKD. A remark on this clonotype: No antigen is known for it.

TRB cDNA libraries were made by UMI-labeled 5' RACE. Reanalyzing the 5' RACE reads, TCRdb keeps one entry per CDR3 protein, without DNA. This table holds over 35,000 distinct CDR3 sequences. Sequencing input: naive CXCR3- CD8+ T cells from blood. Subset denoted: CD45RO-CCR7+CD27+CD95- naive CD8+ T cells lacking CXCR3 (TNR3-). The chain links TRBV10-3 to TRBJ2-3; TCRdb's D call of TRBD1 is untestable without DNA. This TCR derives from a human donor in good health. Some clones in this sample may be carry-over from other donors' samples. CDR3 residues: CAIGDRGKTDTHYF.